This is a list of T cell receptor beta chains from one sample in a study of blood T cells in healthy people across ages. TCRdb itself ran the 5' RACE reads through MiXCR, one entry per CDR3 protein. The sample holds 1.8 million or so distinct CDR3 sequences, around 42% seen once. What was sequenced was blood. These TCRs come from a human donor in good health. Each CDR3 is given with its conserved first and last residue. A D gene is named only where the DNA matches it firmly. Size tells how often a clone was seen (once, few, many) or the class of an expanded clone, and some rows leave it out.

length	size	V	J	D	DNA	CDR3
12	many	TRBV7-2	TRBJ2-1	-	TGTGCCAGCAGCCGGGAATACAATGAGCAGTTCTTC	CASSREYNEQFF
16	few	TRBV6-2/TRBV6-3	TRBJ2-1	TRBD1	TGTGCCAGCAGCCCCGGGGATAGGACAGGCAGGTATGAGCAGTTCTTC	CASSPGDRTGRYEQFF
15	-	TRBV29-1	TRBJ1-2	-	TGCAGCGTTGCCCTGGGACCTATTTCTAGCTATGGCTACACCTTC	CSVALGPISSYGYTF
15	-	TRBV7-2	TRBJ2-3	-	TGTGCCAGCAGCTTAGACGGGGGGCTACATGATACGCAGTATTTT	CASSLDGGLHDTQYF
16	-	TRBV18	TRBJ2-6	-	TGTGCCAGCTCACCACCGGGGGCCGTGGGGGCCAACGTCCTGACTTTC	CASSPPGAVGANVLTF
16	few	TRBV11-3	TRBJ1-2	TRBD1	TGTGCCAGCAGCTTGCATTCAGGGGGCGCGGACTATGGCTACACCTTC	CASSLHSGGADYGYTF
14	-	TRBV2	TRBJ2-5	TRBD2	TGTGCCAGCACCATCCAACTACTAGCGGGTGAGCAGTACTTC	CASTIQLLAGEQYF
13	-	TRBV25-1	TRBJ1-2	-	TGTGCCACCTCACTGGGGATAGACTATGGCTACACCTTC	CATSLGIDYGYTF
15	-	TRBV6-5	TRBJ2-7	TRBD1	TGTGCCAGCAGTCGAGGGGGCGGTGGCTCCTACGAGCAGTACTTC	CASSRGGGGSYEQYF
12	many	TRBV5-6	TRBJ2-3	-	TGTGCCAGCAGCTTGAGTCCGTCGACGCAGTATTTT	CASSLSPSTQYF
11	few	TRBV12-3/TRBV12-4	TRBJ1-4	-	TGTGCCAGCAGTGTACGTGGGGGGCTGTTTTTT	CASSVRGGLFF
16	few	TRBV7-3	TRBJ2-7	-	TGTGCCAGCAGCTTAACGCCCCAAGGGCCCTCCTACGAGCAGTACTTC	CASSLTPQGPSYEQYF
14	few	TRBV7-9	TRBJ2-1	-	TGTGCCAGCAGCCAAGGTCTAGGGGTGAATGAGCAGTTCTTC	CASSQGLGVNEQFF
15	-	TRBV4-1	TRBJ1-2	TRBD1	TGCGCCAGCAGCCAACCGGGACAGGGGGCGCAGGGCTACACCTTC	CASSQPGQGAQGYTF
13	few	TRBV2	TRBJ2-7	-	TGTGCCAGCAGTGCTGGGCAGCCCTACGAGCAGTACTTC	CASSAGQPYEQYF
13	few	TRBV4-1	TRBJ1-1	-	TGCGCCAGCAGCCGGCGGGTGAACACTGAAGCTTGCTTT	CASSRRVNTEACF
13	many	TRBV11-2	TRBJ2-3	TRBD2	TGTGGGACTAGCGGGGGGGCCTCAGATACGCAGTATTTT	CGTSGGASDTQYF
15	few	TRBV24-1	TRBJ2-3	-	TGTGCCACCAGTGACCGTCGAACAGGGATGGATACGCAGTATTTT	CATSDRRTGMDTQYF
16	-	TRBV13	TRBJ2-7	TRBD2	TGTGCCAGCAGCCACCTTGGTGGGGGGGAGTCCTACGAGCAGTACTTC	CASSHLGGGESYEQYF
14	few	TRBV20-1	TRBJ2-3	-	TGCAGTGCTAGGGCGGGGACTAGCACAGATACGCAGTATTTT	CSARAGTSTDTQYF
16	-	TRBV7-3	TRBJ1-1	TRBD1	TGTGCCAGCAGCTTATGGGACAGTGCCCCGAGGACTGAAGCTTTCTTT	CASSLWDSAPRTEAFF
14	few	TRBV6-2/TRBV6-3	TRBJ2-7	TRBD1	TGTGCCAGCAGACGGACAGGGTATGGTTCCGAGCAGTACTTC	CASRRTGYGSEQYF
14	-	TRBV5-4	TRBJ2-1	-	TGTGCCAGCAGCCAGTCAGGGGATATCAATGAGCAGTTCTTC	CASSQSGDINEQFF
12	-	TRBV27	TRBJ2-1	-	TGTGCCAGCGGGCAAGGGCCAACTGAGCAGTTCTTC	CASGQGPTEQFF
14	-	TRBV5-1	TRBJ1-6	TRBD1	TGCGCCAGCAGCCTGCGACAGGGGGGTTCACCCCTCCACTTT	CASSLRQGGSPLHF
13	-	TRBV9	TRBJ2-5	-	TGTGCCAGCAGCCCTGCACGTGTCGGAGAGCAGTACTTC	CASSPARVGEQYF
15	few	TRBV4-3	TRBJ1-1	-	TGCGCCAGCAGCCAAGATTCTCGGCTGAACACTGAAGCTTTCTTT	CASSQDSRLNTEAFF
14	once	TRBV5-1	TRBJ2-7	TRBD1	TGCGCCAGCAGCTTACAGGGGGCTTACAATGAGCAGTACTTC	CASSLQGAYNEQYF
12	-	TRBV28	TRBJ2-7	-	TGTGTCAGCAGTCCGGGGCACGCCGAGCAGTACTTC	CVSSPGHAEQYF
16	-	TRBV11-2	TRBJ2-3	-	TGTGCCAGCAGCTTAGCGGGGATGGGGTTGCCAGATACGCAGTATTTT	CASSLAGMGLPDTQYF
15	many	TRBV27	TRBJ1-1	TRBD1	TGTGCCAGCAAACCCCGGACAGGGTTTAACACTGAAGCTTTCTTT	CASKPRTGFNTEAFF
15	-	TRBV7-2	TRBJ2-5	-	TGTGCCAGCAGCTTAGCCGGCAGGGCAGAGGGGACCCAGTACTTC	CASSLAGRAEGTQYF
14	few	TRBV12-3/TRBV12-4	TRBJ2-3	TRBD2	TGTGCCAGCAGCCCGGGAGGGGTGGCAGATACGCAGTATTTT	CASSPGGVADTQYF
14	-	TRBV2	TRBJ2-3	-	TGTGCCAGCAGTGGGGACATGAGCACAGATACGCAGTATTTT	CASSGDMSTDTQYF
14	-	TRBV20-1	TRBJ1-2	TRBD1	TGCAGTGCTAGAGACCCTCAGGGGGTATACGGCTACACCTTC	CSARDPQGVYGYTF
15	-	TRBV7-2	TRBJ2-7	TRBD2	TGTGCCAGCAGCTTACAGCGGGGGGAAAATTCAGTGCAGTACTTC	CASSLQRGENSVQYF
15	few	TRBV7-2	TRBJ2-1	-	TGTGCCAGCAGCTTAAATGGACAGCGGTACAATGAGCAGTTCTTC	CASSLNGQRYNEQFF
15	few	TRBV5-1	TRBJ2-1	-	TGCGCCAGCAGCCTGGACATTATATCCTACAATGAGCAGTTCTTC	CASSLDIISYNEQFF
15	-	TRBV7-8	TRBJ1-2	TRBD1	TGTGCCAGCAGCTTAGATCCCCGGGACAGTCGAGGCTACACCTTC	CASSLDPRDSRGYTF
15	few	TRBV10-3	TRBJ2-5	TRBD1	TGTGCCATCACATCCGGGACAGGGTCTCAAGAGACCCAGTACTTC	CAITSGTGSQETQYF
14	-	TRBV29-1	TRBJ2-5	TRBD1	TGCAGCGTTGCTGGACAGGTGCTGGAAGAGACCCAGTACTTC	CSVAGQVLEETQYF
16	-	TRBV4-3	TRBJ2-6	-	TGCGCCAGCAGCCATGAAAACAGGGCCGGGGCCAACGTCCTGACTTTC	CASSHENRAGANVLTF
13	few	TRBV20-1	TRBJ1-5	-	TGCAGTGCTAGCGCGGGGAGGGATCAGCCCCAGCATTTT	CSASAGRDQPQHF
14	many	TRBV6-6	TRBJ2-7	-	TGTGCCAGCAGTTACAGTCGGAGCTCCTACGAGCAGTACTTC	CASSYSRSSYEQYF
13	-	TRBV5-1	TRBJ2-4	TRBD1	TGCGCCAGCAGCTCCGGGACAGGGGGCGAGCGGTACTTC	CASSSGTGGERYF
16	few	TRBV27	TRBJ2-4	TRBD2	TGTGCCAGCAGTCCACGAGCGGGGGGGCCAGGGAACATTCAGTACTTC	CASSPRAGGPGNIQYF
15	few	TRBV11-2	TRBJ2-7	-	TGTGCCAGCAGCTTAAGTGCAGACGCCGCCTACGAGCAGTACTTC	CASSLSADAAYEQYF
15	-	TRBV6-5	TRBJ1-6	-	TGTGCCAGCAGTTACGAGGGAACCTATAATTCACCCCTCCACTTT	CASSYEGTYNSPLHF
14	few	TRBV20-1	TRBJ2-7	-	TGCAGTGCTAGACGGGGAGAAGGGTCCTACGAGCAGTACTTC	CSARRGEGSYEQYF
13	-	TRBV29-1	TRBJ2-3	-	TGCAGCGGTGGAGGACTCCTCACAGATACGCAGTATTTT	CSGGGLLTDTQYF
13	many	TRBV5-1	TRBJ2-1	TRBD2	TGTGCCAGCAGCTTGGGACTAGCCGATGAGCAGTTCTTC	CASSLGLADEQFF
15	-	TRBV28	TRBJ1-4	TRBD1	TGTGCCAGCAACGAAGGACAGGGAGGAGGGGAAAAACTGTTTTTT	CASNEGQGGGEKLFF